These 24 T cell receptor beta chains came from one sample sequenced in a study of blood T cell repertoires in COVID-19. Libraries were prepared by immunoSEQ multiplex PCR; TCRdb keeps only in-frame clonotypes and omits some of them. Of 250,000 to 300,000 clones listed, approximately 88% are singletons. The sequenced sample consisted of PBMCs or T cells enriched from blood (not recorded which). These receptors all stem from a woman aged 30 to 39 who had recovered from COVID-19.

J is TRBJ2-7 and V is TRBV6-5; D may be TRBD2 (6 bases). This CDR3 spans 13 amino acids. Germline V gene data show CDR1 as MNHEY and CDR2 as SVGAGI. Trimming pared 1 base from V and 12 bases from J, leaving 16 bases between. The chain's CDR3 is CASSYFAGMGMYF. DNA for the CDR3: TGTGCCAGCAGTTACTTTGCGGGGATGGGTATGTACTTC.

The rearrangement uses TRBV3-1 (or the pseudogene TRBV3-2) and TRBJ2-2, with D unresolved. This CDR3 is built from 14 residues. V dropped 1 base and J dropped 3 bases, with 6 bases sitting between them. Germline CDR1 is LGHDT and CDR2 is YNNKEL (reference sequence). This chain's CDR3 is CASSQVIHTGELFF. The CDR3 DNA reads TGTGCCAGCAGCCAAGTAATCCACACCGGGGAGCTGTTTTTT.

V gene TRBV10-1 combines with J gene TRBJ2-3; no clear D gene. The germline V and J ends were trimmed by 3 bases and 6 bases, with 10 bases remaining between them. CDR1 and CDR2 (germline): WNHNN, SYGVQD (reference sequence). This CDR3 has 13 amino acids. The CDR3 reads CASSENWRDTQYF. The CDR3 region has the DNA TGCGCCAGCAGTGAAAACTGGCGGGATACGCAGTATTTT.

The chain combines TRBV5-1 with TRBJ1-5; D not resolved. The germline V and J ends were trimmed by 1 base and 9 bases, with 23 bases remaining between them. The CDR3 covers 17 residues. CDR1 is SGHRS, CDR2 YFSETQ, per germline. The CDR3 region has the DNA TGCGCCAGCAGCTTGAGGCCACCCGGTGAGGGTCACTGGCCCCAGCATTTT. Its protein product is CASSLRPPGEGHWPQHF.

For the CDR3, the DNA is TGCGCCAGCAGCCAAGACGGGGATGGCTACACCTTC. Translated, it gives CASSQDGDGYTF. V usage is TRBV4-1 and J usage is TRBJ1-2; D remains ambiguous. V shed 0 bases and J shed 6 bases, with 5 bases lying between them. The germline V gene encodes CDR1 MGHRA and CDR2 YSYEKL. The CDR3 length is 12 residues.

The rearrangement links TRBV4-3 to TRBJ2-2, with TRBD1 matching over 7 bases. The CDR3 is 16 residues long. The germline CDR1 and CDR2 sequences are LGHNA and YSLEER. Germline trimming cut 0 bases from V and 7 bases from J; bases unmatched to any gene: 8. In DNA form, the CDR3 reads TGCGCCAGCAGCCAAGACCCGACAGGGCGAAGCGGGGAGCTGTTTTTT. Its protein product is CASSQDPTGRSGELFF.

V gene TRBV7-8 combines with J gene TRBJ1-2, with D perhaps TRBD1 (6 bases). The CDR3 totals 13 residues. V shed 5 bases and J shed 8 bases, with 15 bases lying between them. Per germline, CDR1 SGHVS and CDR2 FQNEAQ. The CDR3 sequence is CASSGNRVGGYTF. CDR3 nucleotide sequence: TGTGCCAGCAGCGGCAACAGGGTCGGAGGCTACACCTTC.

The CDR3 loop reads CASSRTGGAYGYTF. CDR3 DNA: TGTGCCAGCAGTAGGACAGGGGGCGCCTATGGCTACACCTTC. The gene calls are TRBV27 and TRBJ1-2; TRBD1 matches 11 bases. The V gene's germline CDR1 is MNHEY and CDR2 SMNVEV (reference sequence). V dropped 5 bases and J dropped 4; count of bases not matched to a gene: 3. The CDR3 consists of 14 residues.

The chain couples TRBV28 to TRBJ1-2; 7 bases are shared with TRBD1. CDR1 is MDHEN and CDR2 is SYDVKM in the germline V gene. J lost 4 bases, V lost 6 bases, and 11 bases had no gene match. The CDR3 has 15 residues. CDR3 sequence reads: CASRSHRGTSYGYTF. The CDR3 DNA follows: TGTGCCAGCAGATCCCACAGGGGAACATCCTATGGCTACACCTTC.

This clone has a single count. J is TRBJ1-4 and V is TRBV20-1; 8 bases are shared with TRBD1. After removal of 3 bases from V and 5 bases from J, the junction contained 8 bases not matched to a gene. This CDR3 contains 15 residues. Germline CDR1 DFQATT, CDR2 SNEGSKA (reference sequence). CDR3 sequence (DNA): TGCAGTGCTAGTACCCACAGGGGGATAAATGAAAAACTGTTTTTT. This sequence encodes CSASTHRGINEKLFF.

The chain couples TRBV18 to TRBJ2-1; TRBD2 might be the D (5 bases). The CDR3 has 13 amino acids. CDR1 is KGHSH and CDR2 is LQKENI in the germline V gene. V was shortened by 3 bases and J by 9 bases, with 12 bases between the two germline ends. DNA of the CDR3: TGTGCCAGCTCACCCAGCATTGGGAGTGAGCAGTTCTTC. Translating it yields CASSPSIGSEQFF.

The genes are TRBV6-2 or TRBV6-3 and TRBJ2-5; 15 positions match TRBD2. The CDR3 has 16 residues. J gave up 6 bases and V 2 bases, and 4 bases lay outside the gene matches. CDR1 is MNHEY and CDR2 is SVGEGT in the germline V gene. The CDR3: CASSYRTSGGAKTQYF. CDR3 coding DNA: TGTGCCAGCAGTTACAGGACTAGCGGGGGGGCAAAGACCCAGTACTTC.

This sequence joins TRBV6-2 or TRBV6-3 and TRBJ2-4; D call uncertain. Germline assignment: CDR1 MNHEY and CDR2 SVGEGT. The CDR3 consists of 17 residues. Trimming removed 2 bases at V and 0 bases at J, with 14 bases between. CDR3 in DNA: TGTGCCAGCAGTTACGCCCCATGGCTTTTAGCCAAAAACATTCAGTACTTC. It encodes CASSYAPWLLAKNIQYF.

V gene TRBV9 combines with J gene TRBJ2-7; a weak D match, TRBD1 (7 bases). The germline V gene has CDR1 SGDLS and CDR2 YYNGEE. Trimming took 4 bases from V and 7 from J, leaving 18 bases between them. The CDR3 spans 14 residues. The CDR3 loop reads CASSPGTAGWEQYF. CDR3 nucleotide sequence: TGTGCCAGCAGCCCCGGGACAGCGGGTTGGGAGCAGTACTTC.

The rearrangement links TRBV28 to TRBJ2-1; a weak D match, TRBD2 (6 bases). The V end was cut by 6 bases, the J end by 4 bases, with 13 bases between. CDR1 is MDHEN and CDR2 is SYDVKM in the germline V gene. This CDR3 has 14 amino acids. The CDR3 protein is CASSRGTVYNEQFF. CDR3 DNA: TGTGCCAGCAGCCGAGGGACTGTTTACAATGAGCAGTTCTTC.

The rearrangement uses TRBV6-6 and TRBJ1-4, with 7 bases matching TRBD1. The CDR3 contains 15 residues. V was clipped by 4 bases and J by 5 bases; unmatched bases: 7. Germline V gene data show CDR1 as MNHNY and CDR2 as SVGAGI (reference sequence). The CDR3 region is CASSSRQGLNEKLFF. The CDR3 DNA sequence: TGTGCCAGCAGTTCAAGACAGGGACTCAATGAAAAACTGTTTTTT.

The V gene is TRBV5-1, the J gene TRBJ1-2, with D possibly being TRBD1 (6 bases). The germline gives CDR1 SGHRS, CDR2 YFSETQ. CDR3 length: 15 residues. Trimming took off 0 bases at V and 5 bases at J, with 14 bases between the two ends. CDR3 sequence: CASSLAAGEWYGYTF. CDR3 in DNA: TGCGCCAGCAGCTTGGCGGCAGGGGAGTGGTATGGCTACACCTTC.

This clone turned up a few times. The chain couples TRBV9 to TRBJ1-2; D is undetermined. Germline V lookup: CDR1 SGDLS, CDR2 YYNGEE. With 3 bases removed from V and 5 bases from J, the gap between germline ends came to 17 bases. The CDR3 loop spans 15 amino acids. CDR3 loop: CASSASSPGGYGYTF. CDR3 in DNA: TGTGCCAGCAGCGCGAGTTCCCCGGGTGGGTATGGCTACACCTTC.

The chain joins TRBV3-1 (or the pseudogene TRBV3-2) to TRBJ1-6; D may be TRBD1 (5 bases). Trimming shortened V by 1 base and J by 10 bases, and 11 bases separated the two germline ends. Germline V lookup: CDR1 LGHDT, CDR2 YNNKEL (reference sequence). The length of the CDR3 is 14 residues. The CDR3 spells CASSQVRGGSPLHF. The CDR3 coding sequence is TGTGCCAGCAGCCAAGTCCGGGGGGGATCACCCCTCCACTTT.

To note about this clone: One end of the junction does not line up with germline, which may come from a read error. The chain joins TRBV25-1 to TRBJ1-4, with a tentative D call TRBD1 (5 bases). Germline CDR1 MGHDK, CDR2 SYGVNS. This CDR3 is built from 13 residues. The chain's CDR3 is CASREWGGEKLFF. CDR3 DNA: TGTGCCAGCAGAGAATGGGGGGGAGAGAAACTGTTTTTT. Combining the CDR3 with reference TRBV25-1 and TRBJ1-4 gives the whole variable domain EADIYQTPRYLVIGTGKKITLECSQTMGHDKMYWYQQDPGMELHLIHYSYGVNSTEKGDLSSESTVSRIRTEHFPLTLESARPSHTSQYLCASREWGGEKLFFGSGTQLSVL.

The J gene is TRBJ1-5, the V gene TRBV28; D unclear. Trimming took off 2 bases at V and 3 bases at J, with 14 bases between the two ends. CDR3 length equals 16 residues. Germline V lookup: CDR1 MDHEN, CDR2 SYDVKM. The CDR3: CASSLQQSGYNQPQHF. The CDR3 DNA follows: TGTGCCAGCAGTTTACAACAATCAGGTTACAATCAGCCCCAGCATTTT.

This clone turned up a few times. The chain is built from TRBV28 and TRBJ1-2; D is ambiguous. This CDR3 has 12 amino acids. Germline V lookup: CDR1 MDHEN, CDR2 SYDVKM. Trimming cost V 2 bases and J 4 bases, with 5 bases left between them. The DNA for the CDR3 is TGTGCCAGCAGTTTAATGGCCTATGGCTACACCTTC. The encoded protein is CASSLMAYGYTF.

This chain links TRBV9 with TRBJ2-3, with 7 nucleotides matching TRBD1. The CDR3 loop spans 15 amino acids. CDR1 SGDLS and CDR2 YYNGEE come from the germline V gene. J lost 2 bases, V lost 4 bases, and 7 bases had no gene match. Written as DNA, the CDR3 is TGTGCCAGCAGCCACGGGACAGCCTACACAGATACGCAGTATTTT. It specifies CASSHGTAYTDTQYF.

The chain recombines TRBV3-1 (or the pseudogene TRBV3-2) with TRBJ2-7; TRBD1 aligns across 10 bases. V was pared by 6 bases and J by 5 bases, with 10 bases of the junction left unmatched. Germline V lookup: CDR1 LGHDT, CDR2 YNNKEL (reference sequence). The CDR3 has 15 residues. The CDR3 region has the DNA TGTGCCAGCAGGCGTCATGGGACAGGGGACGACGAGCAGTACTTC. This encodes CASRRHGTGDDEQYF.